This T cell receptor (beta chain) derives from a study of T cells expressing NK-cell markers. Using the 5' RACE reads, TCRdb records one entry per CDR3 protein without DNA. The sample has about 460,000 distinct CDR3 sequences. Overall study findings and caveats: The CD3+CD56-NKG2C+ fraction was also led by these clonotypes in a few donors.

Remarks on this clonotype: Its antigen is unidentified.

Germline values: CDR1 MNHEY, CDR2 SVGAGI. This CDR3 has 15 residues. The TCR comes from a woman between 45 and 65 years old in good health. This rearrangement joins TRBV6-5 to TRBJ2-1; the TCRdb D gene call, TRBD1, has no DNA to confirm it. The sequenced sample was blood T cells: a sorted CD56 or NKG2C T cell subset, CD4+ or CD8+ T cells, or bulk PBMC T cells (not recorded which). CDR3 region: CASSLGQGIDNEQFF.